Listed below are T cell receptor beta chains from one sample, sequenced in a study of response to subunit inactivated influenza vaccine. MiXCR was run by TCRdb on the RT-PCR reads, yielding one entry per CDR3 protein. The repertoire holds 500,000 to 700,000 distinct CDR3 sequences, with approximately 20% as singletons. This sample was shared with a second study, whose subject was T cells expressing NK-cell markers.

This specimen consisted of CD4+ T cells sorted from PBMCs, obtained roughly 13 days after vaccination. Receptors originate from a man aged 50 or older who received an inactivated influenza vaccine. The CDR3 runs from the conserved cysteine through the conserved F or W. D genes are given only for firm matches. The size entry is marked missing in some rows and otherwise reads once, few, many or a size class.

>-|TRBV6-2/TRBV6-3|few|TRBJ2-7
CASTDGTRYEQYF
TGTGCCAGCACCGACGGGACACGGTACGAGCAGTACTTC
>TRBD2|TRBV7-2|few|TRBJ2-3
CASSSISGGPDTQYF
TGTGCCAGCAGCTCTATTAGCGGGGGACCAGATACGCAGTATTTT
>-|TRBV20-1|-|TRBJ2-7
CSASRGADRAYEQYF
TGCAGTGCTAGTCGAGGGGCGGACCGAGCCTACGAGCAGTACTTC
>-|TRBV7-9|-|TRBJ1-3
CASSLDLGHRNTIYF
TGTGCCAGCAGCTTAGATCTGGGTCATAGAAACACCATATATTTT
>-|TRBV5-5|few|TRBJ1-5
CASSLRAGGRPQHF
TGTGCCAGCAGCTTGCGGGCTGGAGGTCGGCCCCAGCATTTT
>-|TRBV11-1|few|TRBJ2-6
CASSLALRGPSSGANVLTF
TGTGCCAGCAGCTTAGCGCTACGGGGTCCCTCGTCTGGGGCCAACGTCCTGACTTTC
>-|TRBV20-1|-|TRBJ2-5
CSLLGETQYF
TGCAGTCTCCTTGGGGAGACCCAGTACTTC
>TRBD1|TRBV20-1|-|TRBJ2-5
CSARRDRESGTQYF
TGCAGTGCTAGACGGGACAGGGAGTCGGGGACCCAGTACTTC
>-|TRBV12-3/TRBV12-4|few|TRBJ2-1
CASSLRGVGSYNEQFF
TGTGCCAGCAGTTTAAGGGGGGTCGGCTCCTACAATGAGCAGTTCTTC
>-|TRBV6-2/TRBV6-3|many|TRBJ1-2
CASGTAYGYTF
TGTGCCTCCGGGACGGCCTATGGCTACACCTTC
>-|TRBV29-1|-|TRBJ2-1
CTVGLSDEQFF
TGCACCGTTGGTTTATCGGATGAGCAGTTCTTC
>-|TRBV19|-|TRBJ2-7
CASSAPGRQHYEQYF
TGTGCCAGTAGTGCACCGGGACGACAACACTACGAGCAGTACTTC
>-|TRBV6-1|-|TRBJ2-2
CASRPDGTTQNTGELFF
TGTGCCAGCAGGCCTGACGGGACAACCCAGAACACCGGGGAGCTGTTTTTT
>TRBD2|TRBV7-8|-|TRBJ2-1
CASSLVTGTNNNEQFF
TGTGCCAGCAGCTTAGTTACCGGGACTAACAACAATGAGCAGTTCTTC
>TRBD1|TRBV6-5|few|TRBJ2-1
CASSYPRISGGNEQFF
TGTGCCAGCAGTTACCCCCGGATATCAGGGGGCAATGAGCAGTTCTTC
>TRBD2|TRBV4-2|-|TRBJ2-2
CASSHASGGHNTGELFF
TGTGCCAGCAGCCACGCTAGCGGGGGGCATAACACCGGGGAGCTGTTTTTT
>TRBD1|TRBV7-3|few|TRBJ2-3
CASSTTGVADTQYF
TGTGCCAGCTCAACGACAGGGGTGGCAGATACGCAGTATTTT